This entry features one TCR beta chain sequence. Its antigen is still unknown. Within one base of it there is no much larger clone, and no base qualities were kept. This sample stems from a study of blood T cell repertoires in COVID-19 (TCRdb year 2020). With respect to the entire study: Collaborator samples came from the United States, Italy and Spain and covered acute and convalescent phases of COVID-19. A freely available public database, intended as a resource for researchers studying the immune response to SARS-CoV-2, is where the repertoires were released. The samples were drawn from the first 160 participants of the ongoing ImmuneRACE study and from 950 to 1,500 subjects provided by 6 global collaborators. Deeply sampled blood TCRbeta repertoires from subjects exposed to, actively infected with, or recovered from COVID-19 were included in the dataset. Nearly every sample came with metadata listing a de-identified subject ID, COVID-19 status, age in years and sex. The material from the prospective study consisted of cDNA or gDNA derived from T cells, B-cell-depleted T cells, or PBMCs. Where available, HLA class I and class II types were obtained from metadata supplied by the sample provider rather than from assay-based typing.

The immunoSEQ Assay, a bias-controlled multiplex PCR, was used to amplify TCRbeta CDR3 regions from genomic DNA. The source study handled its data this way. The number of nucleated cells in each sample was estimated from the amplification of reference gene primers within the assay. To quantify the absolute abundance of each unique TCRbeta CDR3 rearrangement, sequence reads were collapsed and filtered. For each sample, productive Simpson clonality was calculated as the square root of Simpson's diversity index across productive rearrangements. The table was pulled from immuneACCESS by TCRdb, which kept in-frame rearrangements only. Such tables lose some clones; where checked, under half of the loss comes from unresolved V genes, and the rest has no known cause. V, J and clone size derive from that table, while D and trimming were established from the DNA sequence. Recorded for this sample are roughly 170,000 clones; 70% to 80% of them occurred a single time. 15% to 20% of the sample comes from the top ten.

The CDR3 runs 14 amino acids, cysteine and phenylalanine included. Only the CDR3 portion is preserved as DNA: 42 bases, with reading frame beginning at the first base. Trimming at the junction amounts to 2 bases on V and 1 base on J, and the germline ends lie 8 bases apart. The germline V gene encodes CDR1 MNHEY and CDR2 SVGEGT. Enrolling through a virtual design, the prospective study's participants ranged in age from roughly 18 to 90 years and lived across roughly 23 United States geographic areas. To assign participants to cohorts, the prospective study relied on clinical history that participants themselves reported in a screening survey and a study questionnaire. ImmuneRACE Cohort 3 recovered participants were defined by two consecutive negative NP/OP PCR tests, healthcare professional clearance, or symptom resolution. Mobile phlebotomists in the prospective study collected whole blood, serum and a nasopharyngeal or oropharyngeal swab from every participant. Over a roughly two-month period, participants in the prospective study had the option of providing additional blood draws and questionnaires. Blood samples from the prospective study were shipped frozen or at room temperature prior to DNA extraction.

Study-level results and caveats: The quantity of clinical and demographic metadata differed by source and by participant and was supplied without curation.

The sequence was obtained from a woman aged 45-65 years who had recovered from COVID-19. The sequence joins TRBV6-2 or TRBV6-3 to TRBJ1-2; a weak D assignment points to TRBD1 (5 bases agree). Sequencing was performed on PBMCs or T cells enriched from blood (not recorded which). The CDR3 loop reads CASSYGGVNYGYTF. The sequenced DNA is TGTGCCAGCAGTTACGGAGGGGTTAACTATGGCTACACCTTC.